The rows below give T cell receptor beta chains drawn from one sample of a study of blood T cells in healthy people across ages. Via MiXCR, TCRdb re-called the 5' RACE reads, giving one row per CDR3 protein. This sample has 750,000 to 950,000 distinct CDR3 sequences; about 55% occur once, and the top ten carry roughly 40%. Specimen: blood. Every receptor here comes from a man older than 75 in good health. Each CDR3 is given with its conserved first and last residue. A D gene is named only where the DNA matches it firmly. Clone size is stated in some rows and not others, as once, few, many or a class when expanded.

D gene: .; clone size: .; J gene: TRBJ2-7; V gene: TRBV11-2; CDR3 protein: CASSLGGSYEQHF; CDR3 DNA: TGTGCCAGCAGCTTAGGAGGGTCCTACGAGCAGCACTTC
D gene: .; clone size: .; J gene: TRBJ2-3; V gene: TRBV2; CDR3 protein: CASSTQGLGTDTRYF; CDR3 DNA: TGTGCCAGCAGTACCCAGGGGTTAGGCACAGATACGCGGTATTTT
D gene: TRBD1; clone size: .; J gene: TRBJ2-7; V gene: TRBV7-9; CDR3 protein: CASSPRQGESYEQYF; CDR3 DNA: TGTGCCAGCAGCCCTCGACAGGGAGAAAGCTACGAGCAGTACTTC
D gene: .; clone size: few; J gene: TRBJ2-7; V gene: TRBV5-1; CDR3 protein: CASSLGIGSYEQYF; CDR3 DNA: TGCGCCAGCAGCTTGGGGATAGGTTCCTACGAGCAGTACTTC
D gene: .; clone size: .; J gene: TRBJ2-5; V gene: TRBV6-5; CDR3 protein: CASSYFGQQETQYF; CDR3 DNA: TGTGCCAGCAGTTATTTTGGACAGCAAGAGACCCAGTACTTC
D gene: .; clone size: .; J gene: TRBJ1-2; V gene: TRBV15; CDR3 protein: CATSRKSDGGGNTF; CDR3 DNA: TGTGCCACCAGCAGAAAATCGGACGGTGGTGGCAACACCTTC
D gene: .; clone size: few; J gene: TRBJ2-5; V gene: TRBV9; CDR3 protein: CASSLPPTETQYF; CDR3 DNA: TGTGCCAGCAGCTTACCACCCACGGAGACCCAGTACTTC
D gene: .; clone size: .; J gene: TRBJ1-4; V gene: TRBV2; CDR3 protein: CASSLDQGREKLFF; CDR3 DNA: TGTGCCAGCAGCTTGGACCAGGGTAGGGAAAAACTGTTTTTT
D gene: .; clone size: .; J gene: TRBJ2-3; V gene: TRBV24-1; CDR3 protein: CATSDSRQGQHRDAYF; CDR3 DNA: TGTGCCACCAGTGATTCGAGGCAGGGCCAGCACAGAGACGCGTATTTT
D gene: TRBD1; clone size: few; J gene: TRBJ2-5; V gene: TRBV29-1; CDR3 protein: CSVGQGRETQYF; CDR3 DNA: TGCAGCGTCGGACAGGGAAGGGAGACCCAGTACTTC
D gene: TRBD2; clone size: .; J gene: TRBJ2-7; V gene: TRBV28; CDR3 protein: CASSSTSASSYEQYF; CDR3 DNA: TGTGCCAGCAGTTCCACTAGCGCAAGCTCCTACGAGCAGTACTTC
D gene: .; clone size: .; J gene: TRBJ2-1; V gene: TRBV7-4; CDR3 protein: CASSPAQGTFNEQFF; CDR3 DNA: TGTGCCAGCAGCCCCGCCCAGGGTACCTTCAATGAGCAGTTCTTC
D gene: TRBD1; clone size: .; J gene: TRBJ2-5; V gene: TRBV20-1; CDR3 protein: CSARDLRGQGRMQYF; CDR3 DNA: TGCAGTGCTAGAGATCTAAGGGGACAGGGTCGGATGCAGTACTTC
D gene: .; clone size: .; J gene: TRBJ2-1; V gene: TRBV5-1; CDR3 protein: CASSLAASEQFF; CDR3 DNA: TGCGCCAGCAGCTTGGCTGCTAGCGAGCAGTTCTTC
D gene: .; clone size: few; J gene: TRBJ1-6; V gene: TRBV6-4; CDR3 protein: CASSGDEGSPLHF; CDR3 DNA: TGTGCCAGCAGTGGGGATGAGGGTTCACCCCTCCACTTT
D gene: .; clone size: .; J gene: TRBJ2-5; V gene: TRBV7-8; CDR3 protein: CASRKVSGRREETQYF; CDR3 DNA: TGTGCCAGCAGAAAAGTGAGTGGACGAAGAGAAGAGACCCAGTACTTC
D gene: .; clone size: once; J gene: TRBJ2-7; V gene: TRBV15; CDR3 protein: CATSRDSLSSYEQYF; CDR3 DNA: TGTGCCACCAGCAGAGATAGCCTGAGCTCCTACGAGCAGTACTTC
D gene: .; clone size: .; J gene: TRBJ2-1; V gene: TRBV5-1; CDR3 protein: CASSLSVSYNVQFF; CDR3 DNA: TGCGCCAGCAGCTTGTCCGTCTCCTACAATGTGCAGTTCTTC
D gene: .; clone size: many; J gene: TRBJ2-7; V gene: TRBV15; CDR3 protein: CATSRQEGHEQYF; CDR3 DNA: TGTGCCACCAGCAGACAGGAAGGCCACGAGCAGTACTTC
D gene: .; clone size: once; J gene: TRBJ2-7; V gene: TRBV12-3/TRBV12-4; CDR3 protein: CASSKVRKNYEQYF; CDR3 DNA: TGTGCCAGCAGTAAAGTTAGAAAGAACTACGAGCAGTACTTC
D gene: .; clone size: .; J gene: TRBJ2-1; V gene: TRBV9; CDR3 protein: CASSVAGPTYNEQFF; CDR3 DNA: TGTGCCAGCAGCGTAGCAGGGCCAACCTACAATGAGCAGTTCTTC
D gene: .; clone size: .; J gene: TRBJ2-2; V gene: TRBV6-1; CDR3 protein: CASVPSPRAGANTGELFF; CDR3 DNA: TGTGCCAGCGTGCCAAGCCCTCGAGCAGGGGCGAACACCGGGGAGCTGTTTTTT
D gene: TRBD1; clone size: .; J gene: TRBJ1-2; V gene: TRBV3-1; CDR3 protein: CASSLRTGAVHKTGYTF; CDR3 DNA: TGTGCCAGCAGCCTTCGGACAGGGGCGGTGCACAAGACTGGCTACACCTTC
D gene: TRBD1; clone size: once; J gene: TRBJ2-1; V gene: TRBV28; CDR3 protein: CASRGHRGTYNEQFF; CDR3 DNA: TGTGCCAGCAGGGGGCACAGGGGTACCTACAATGAGCAGTTCTTC
D gene: .; clone size: few; J gene: TRBJ2-5; V gene: TRBV9; CDR3 protein: CASSITTEQETQYF; CDR3 DNA: TGTGCCAGCAGCATCACAACGGAGCAAGAGACCCAGTACTTC
D gene: TRBD1; clone size: .; J gene: TRBJ1-6; V gene: TRBV6-5; CDR3 protein: CASSYSGTGVGSPPHF; CDR3 DNA: TGTGCCAGCAGTTACTCTGGGACAGGAGTAGGTTCACCCCCCCACTTT
D gene: .; clone size: .; J gene: TRBJ1-2; V gene: TRBV5-4; CDR3 protein: CASSTTDSGGYTF; CDR3 DNA: TGTGCCAGCAGCACAACGGATTCCGGTGGCTACACCTTC
D gene: TRBD2; clone size: .; J gene: TRBJ2-3; V gene: TRBV11-2; CDR3 protein: CASSQLAGPRYAYF; CDR3 DNA: TGTGCCAGCAGCCAACTAGCGGGTCCCAGATACGCGTATTTT
D gene: .; clone size: .; J gene: TRBJ2-3; V gene: TRBV15; CDR3 protein: CATSPGHLMDRYAYF; CDR3 DNA: TGTGCCACCAGCCCGGGACACCTAATGGACAGATACGCGTATTTT
D gene: TRBD1; clone size: .; J gene: TRBJ2-2; V gene: TRBV29-1; CDR3 protein: CSVGTGAVTGELFF; CDR3 DNA: TGCAGCGTTGGGACAGGGGCGGTCACCGGGGAGCTGTTTTTT
D gene: TRBD1; clone size: .; J gene: TRBJ1-2; V gene: TRBV20-1; CDR3 protein: CSARDRDRGLYGYTF; CDR3 DNA: TGCAGTGCTAGAGATCGCGACAGGGGATTATATGGCTACACCTTC
D gene: .; clone size: .; J gene: TRBJ2-3; V gene: TRBV9; CDR3 protein: CASSVGASSDMQYF; CDR3 DNA: TGTGCCAGCAGCGTAGGGGCCTCCTCAGATATGCAGTATTTT
D gene: .; clone size: .; J gene: TRBJ2-1; V gene: TRBV29-1; CDR3 protein: CSVEDTGHPYNEQFF; CDR3 DNA: TGCAGCGTTGAAGATACAGGGCACCCCTACAATGAGCAGTTCTTC
D gene: .; clone size: .; J gene: TRBJ1-4; V gene: TRBV20-1; CDR3 protein: CSAPTGKKLFF; CDR3 DNA: TGCAGTGCCCCCACAGGGAAAAAACTGTTTTTT
D gene: .; clone size: .; J gene: TRBJ2-1; V gene: TRBV3-1; CDR3 protein: CASSQERTPSYNEQFF; CDR3 DNA: TGTGCCAGCAGCCAAGAGAGGACCCCCTCCTACAATGAGCAGTTCTTC